This T cell receptor beta chain was observed in a study of blood T cell repertoires in COVID-19. Turning to the study itself: The samples span acute and convalescent COVID-19 from the United States, Italy and Spain. The cDNA or gDNA used as material had been derived from T cells, B-cell-depleted T cells, or PBMCs.

Per germline, CDR1 GTSNPN and CDR2 SVGIG (reference sequence). The CDR3 has 12 amino acids. V was pared by 0 bases and J by 4 bases, with 7 bases between. Original processing notes: Amplifying reference gene primers gave estimates of nucleated cell counts. Clones were read by immunoSEQ multiplex PCR, and TCRdb kept only the in-frame ones, dropping some. V, J and clone size derive from that table, while D and trimming were established from the DNA sequence. The repertoire includes 150,000 to 200,000 clones, approximately 86% of them detected once, and 8% to 10% sits in the top ten. This clone was seen once. The same CDR3 can be traced to other DNA sequences in this sample.

V and J are TRBV30 and TRBJ2-7, with D maybe TRBD1 (6 bases). The specimen was peripheral blood. This receptor was identified in a man aged 50-60 years with active or convalescent COVID-19. For the CDR3, the DNA is TGTGCCTGGAGTGTACAGGGTTACGAGCAGTACTTC. It specifies CAWSVQGYEQYF.